This TCR beta chain emerged from a study of T cell repertoires in cytomegalovirus infection. Study information: HLA-B-restricted CMV epitopes that are well studied were used alongside recently identified HLA-C-restricted ones. Both CMV infection and a matching HLA type were indicated by public TCR beta signatures.

As for this clonotype: Antigen specificity is unknown.

This CDR3 has 12 residues. CDR1 SGDLS and CDR2 YYNGEE come from the germline V gene. V lost 3 bases and J lost 8, with 9 bases in between. Findings of the study overall: Dominating the ex vivo response were TCR beta clonotypes that were CMV-specific and HLA-C-restricted.

A single record per CDR3 protein comes from TCRdb applying MiXCR to the reads. The data show some 62,000 distinct CDR3 sequences, with 20% to 25% seen just once and over 65% held by the top ten. V usage is TRBV9 and J usage is TRBJ1-5; perhaps TRBD1 as D (6 bases). The sequence was collected from a human donor in good health (CMV status not recorded). Some clones in this sample may be carry-over from other donors' samples. The sample consisted of CD8+ T cells from cultured PBMCs, taken from culture after CMV antigen stimulation. The DNA of the CDR3 is TGTGCCAGCAGCGAGGGGGATGAGCCCCAGCATTTT. Residues: CASSEGDEPQHF.